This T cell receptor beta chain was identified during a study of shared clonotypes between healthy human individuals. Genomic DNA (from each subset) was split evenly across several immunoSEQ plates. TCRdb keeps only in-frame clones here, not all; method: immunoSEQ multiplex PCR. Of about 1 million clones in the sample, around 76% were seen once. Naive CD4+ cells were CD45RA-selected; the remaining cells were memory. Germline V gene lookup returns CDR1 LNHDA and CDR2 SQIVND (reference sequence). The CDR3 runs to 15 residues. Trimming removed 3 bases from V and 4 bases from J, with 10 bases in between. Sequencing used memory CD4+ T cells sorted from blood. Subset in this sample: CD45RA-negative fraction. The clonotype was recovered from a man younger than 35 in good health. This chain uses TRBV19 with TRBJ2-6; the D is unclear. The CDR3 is CASSIQALGANVLTF. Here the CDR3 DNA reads TGTGCCAGTAGTATCCAAGCGTTGGGGGCCAACGTCCTGACTTTC.